The 7 T cell receptor beta chains listed next were all sequenced from one sample in a study of naive and memory T cell subsets. Both TRBC1 and TRBC2 were covered by a beta constant-region primer of two equimolar oligonucleotides. Nested alpha and beta constant-region primers with the SP2 primer drove four PCR rounds on ligated cDNA. TCRdb ran MiXCR on the UMI-ligation and nested PCR reads and lists one entry per CDR3 protein. This sample has around 100,000 distinct CDR3 sequences, with approximately 14% found just once. Study-level points and caveats: Naive repertoires, especially CD8, held a few larger clonotypes, possibly memory cells re-expressing CD45RA.

The antigens of these receptors remain unknown. What was sequenced was naive CD8+ T cells from blood. These receptor sequences come from a human donor in good health.

This clonotype appeared a few times. The chain couples TRBV28 to TRBJ2-1; D may be TRBD2 (5 bases). The CDR3 sequence is 16 residues long. Trimming left V 1 base short and J 0 bases short, with 10 bases between. Germline lookup yields CDR1 MDHEN and CDR2 SYDVKM. The CDR3 DNA reads as TGTGCCAGCAGTTTATATTCGGGGAGCTCCTACAATGAGCAGTTCTTC. It yields the protein CASSLYSGSSYNEQFF.

This clonotype was observed a handful of times. The chain recombines TRBV5-4 with TRBJ2-2; D is unclear. V gave up 2 bases and J gave up 7 bases, with 3 bases separating them. CDR3 size: 11 residues. Per the germline V gene, CDR1 is SGHNT and CDR2 is YYREEE (reference sequence). CDR3 coding DNA: TGTGCCAGCAGCTTATACGGGGAGCTGTTTTTT. It yields the protein CASSLYGELFF.

The rearrangement joins TRBV12-3 or TRBV12-4 to TRBJ2-1, with TRBD2 identical over 9 bases. V gave up 5 bases and J gave up 6 bases; unmatched junction bases: 8. The CDR3 consists of 15 residues. The CDR3 protein is CASSDPLAGRNEQFF. The CDR3 nucleotides are TGTGCCAGCAGTGACCCGCTAGCGGGACGCAATGAGCAGTTCTTC.

The table lists this clonotype with many counts. This sequence joins TRBV5-6 and TRBJ2-7, with 7 bases aligning to TRBD1. CDR1 SGHDT and CDR2 YYEEEE come from the germline V gene. V shed 5 bases, J shed 7 bases, and the junction held 9 bases outside the gene matches. The CDR3 totals 13 residues. The CDR3 sequence is CASRAGGYPEQYF. The CDR3 region has the DNA TGTGCCAGCAGGGCAGGGGGTTACCCTGAGCAGTACTTC. Full variable domain (remainder filled in from reference TRBV5-6 and TRBJ2-7): DAGVTQSPTHLIKTRGQQVTLRCSPKSGHDTVSWYQQALGQGPQFIFQYYEEEERQRGNFPDRFSGHQFPNYSSELNVNALLLGDSALYLCASRAGGYPEQYFGPGTRLTVT.

The chain uses TRBV6-2 or TRBV6-3 and TRBJ2-3; the D is unclear. Trimming cost V 2 bases and J 4 bases, with 10 bases left between them. The CDR3 extends over 14 amino acids. Germline CDR1 MNHEY, CDR2 SVGEGT. CDR3 in amino acids: CASSYATTADTQYF. The CDR3 DNA reads TGTGCCAGCAGTTACGCGACGACGGCAGATACGCAGTATTTT.

The chain joins TRBV28 to TRBJ2-6; 9 bases agree with TRBD1. Germline CDR1 is MDHEN and CDR2 is SYDVKM. Trimming cost V 6 bases and J 3 bases; bases outside gene matches: 3. CDR3 length equals 15 residues. The CDR3 bases are TGTGCCAGCAGACAGGGGGCCTATGGGGCCAACGTCCTGACTTTC. It specifies CASRQGAYGANVLTF.

This clonotype has only a few counts. In DNA form, the CDR3 reads TGTGCCAGCAGCCAAGGACAGGGGCCCTACGAGCAGTACTTC. This codes for CASSQGQGPYEQYF. The chain employs TRBV3-1 and TRBJ2-7, with 8 bases matching TRBD1. Trimming cost V 1 base and J 2 bases; bases outside gene matches: 1. The CDR3 loop spans 14 amino acids. In germline, CDR1 is LGHDT, CDR2 YNNKEL (reference sequence).